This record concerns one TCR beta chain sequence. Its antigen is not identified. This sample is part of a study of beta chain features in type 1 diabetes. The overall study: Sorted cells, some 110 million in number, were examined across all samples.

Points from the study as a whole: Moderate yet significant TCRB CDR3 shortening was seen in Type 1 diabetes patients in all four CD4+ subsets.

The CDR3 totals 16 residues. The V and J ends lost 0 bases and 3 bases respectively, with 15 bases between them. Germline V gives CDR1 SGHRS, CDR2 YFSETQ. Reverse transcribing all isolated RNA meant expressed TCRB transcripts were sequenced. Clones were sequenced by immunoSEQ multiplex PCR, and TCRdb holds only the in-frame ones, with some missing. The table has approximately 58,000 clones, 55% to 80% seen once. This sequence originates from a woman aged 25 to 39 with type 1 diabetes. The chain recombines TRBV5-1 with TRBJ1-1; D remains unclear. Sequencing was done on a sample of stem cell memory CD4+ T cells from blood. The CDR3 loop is CASSLAGVRGYTEAFF. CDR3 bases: TGCGCCAGCAGCTTGGCAGGAGTACGGGGTTACACTGAAGCTTTCTTT.